These T cell receptor beta chains were read from a single sample in a study of CD4+ T cells in melanoma. This table comes from immunoSEQ multiplex PCR, and its TCRdb copy is limited to in-frame clones, with some not included. Of fewer than 5,000 clones in the sample, under 65% were seen once. The sequencing input was cells from a culture (not recorded whether cultured in vitro). The receptors originated from a human donor with melanoma. Both conserved end residues are part of each CDR3. Fields, in order: J gene, V gene, D gene, clone size, CDR3 protein, CDR3 DNA. The D gene is left open where the match is weak. The size entry is marked missing in some rows and otherwise reads once, few, many or a size class.

>TRBJ1-1|TRBV28|-|once
CASSPSGSTEAFF
TGTGCCAGCAGCCCCTCGGGAAGCACTGAAGCTTTCTTT
>TRBJ1-2|TRBV9|-|-
CASSVESRFSGYTF
TGTGCCAGCAGCGTAGAGTCCCGCTTCTCTGGCTACACCTTC
>TRBJ2-5|TRBV9|TRBD1|-
CASSETGTGRETQYF
TGTGCCAGCAGCGAAACCGGGACAGGCCGGGAGACCCAGTACTTC
>TRBJ2-3|TRBV3-1/TRBV3-2|-|-
CASSQAHRVTDTQYF
TGTGCCAGCAGCCAGGCCCACAGGGTCACAGATACGCAGTATTTT
>TRBJ2-3|TRBV6-5|TRBD2|medium-sized
CASSYSERGGPDTQYF
TGTGCCAGCAGTTACTCCGAGCGGGGGGGCCCGGATACGCAGTATTTT
>TRBJ2-2|TRBV29-1|TRBD1|few
CSVLGDRGLQELFF
TGCAGCGTCTTAGGGGACAGGGGCCTCCAGGAGCTGTTTTTT
>TRBJ2-1|TRBV19|-|-
CASSMAATYNEQFF
TGTGCCAGTAGTATGGCAGCGACCTACAATGAGCAGTTCTTC
>TRBJ2-1|TRBV9|TRBD1|-
CASSRTGVSYNEQFF
TGTGCCAGCAGCAGGACAGGGGTGTCCTACAATGAGCAGTTCTTC
>TRBJ1-4|TRBV7-8|-|few
CASSLVRGPNEKLFF
TGTGCCAGCAGCTTAGTAAGGGGCCCTAATGAAAAACTGTTTTTT
>TRBJ2-3|TRBV18|TRBD2|once
CASSPNPKRGSTDTQYF
TGTGCCAGCTCACCAAACCCGAAGCGGGGGAGCACAGATACGCAGTATTTT